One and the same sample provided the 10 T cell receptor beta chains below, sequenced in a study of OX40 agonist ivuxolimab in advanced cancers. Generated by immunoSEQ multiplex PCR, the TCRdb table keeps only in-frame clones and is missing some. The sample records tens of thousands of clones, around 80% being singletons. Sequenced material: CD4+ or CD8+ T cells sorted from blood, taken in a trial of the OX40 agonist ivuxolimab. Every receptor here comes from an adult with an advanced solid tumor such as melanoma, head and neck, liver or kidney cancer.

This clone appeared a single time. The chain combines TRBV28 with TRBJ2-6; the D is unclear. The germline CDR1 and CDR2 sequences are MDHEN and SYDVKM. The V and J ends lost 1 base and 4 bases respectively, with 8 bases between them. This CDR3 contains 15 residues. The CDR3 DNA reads TGTGCCAGCAGTTTATCGTCGTCCGGGGCCAACGTCCTGACTTTC. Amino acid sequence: CASSLSSSGANVLTF.

The CDR3 DNA is TGTGCCAGTAGTATCGCACTCGGATTAGCCAAAAACATTCAGTACTTC. Residues: CASSIALGLAKNIQYF. V usage is TRBV19 and J usage is TRBJ2-4; D gene ambiguous. V shed 3 bases and J shed 0 bases, with 12 bases lying between them. This CDR3 spans 16 amino acids. Germline V gene data show CDR1 as LNHDA and CDR2 as SQIVND (reference sequence).

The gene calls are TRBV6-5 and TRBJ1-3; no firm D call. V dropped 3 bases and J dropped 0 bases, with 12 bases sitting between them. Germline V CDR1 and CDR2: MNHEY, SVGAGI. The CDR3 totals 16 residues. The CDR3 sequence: CASSYSEGDSGNTIYF. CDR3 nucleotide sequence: TGTGCCAGCAGTTATTCTGAGGGCGACTCTGGAAACACCATATATTTT.

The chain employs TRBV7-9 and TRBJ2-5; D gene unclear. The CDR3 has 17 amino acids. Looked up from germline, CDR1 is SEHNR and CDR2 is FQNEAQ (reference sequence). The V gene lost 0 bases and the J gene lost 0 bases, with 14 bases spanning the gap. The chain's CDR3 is CASSLARLGKYQETQYF. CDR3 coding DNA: TGTGCCAGCAGCTTAGCGCGGCTGGGGAAGTACCAAGAGACCCAGTACTTC.

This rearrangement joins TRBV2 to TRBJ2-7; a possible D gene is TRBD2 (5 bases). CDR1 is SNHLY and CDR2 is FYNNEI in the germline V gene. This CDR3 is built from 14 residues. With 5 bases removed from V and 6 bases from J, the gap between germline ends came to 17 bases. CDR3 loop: CASSPRGSGSEQYF. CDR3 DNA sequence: TGTGCCAGCAGTCCCCGAGGGAGTGGCAGCGAGCAGTACTTC.

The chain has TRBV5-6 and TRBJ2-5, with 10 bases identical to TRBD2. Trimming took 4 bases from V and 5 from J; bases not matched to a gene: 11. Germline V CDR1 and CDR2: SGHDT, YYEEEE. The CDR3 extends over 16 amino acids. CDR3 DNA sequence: TGTGCCAGCAGCCTCGGCGGACTAGCGGTATTGGAGACCCAGTACTTC. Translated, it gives CASSLGGLAVLETQYF. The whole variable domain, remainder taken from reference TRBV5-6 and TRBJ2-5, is DAGVTQSPTHLIKTRGQQVTLRCSPKSGHDTVSWYQQALGQGPQFIFQYYEEEERQRGNFPDRFSGHQFPNYSSELNVNALLLGDSALYLCASSLGGLAVLETQYFGPGTRLLVL.

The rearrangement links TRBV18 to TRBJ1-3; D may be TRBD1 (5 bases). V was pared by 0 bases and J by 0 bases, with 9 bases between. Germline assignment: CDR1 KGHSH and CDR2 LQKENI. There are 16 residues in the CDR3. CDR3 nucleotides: TGTGCCAGCTCACCACCGCAGGGTCGCTCTGGAAACACCATATATTTT. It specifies CASSPPQGRSGNTIYF.

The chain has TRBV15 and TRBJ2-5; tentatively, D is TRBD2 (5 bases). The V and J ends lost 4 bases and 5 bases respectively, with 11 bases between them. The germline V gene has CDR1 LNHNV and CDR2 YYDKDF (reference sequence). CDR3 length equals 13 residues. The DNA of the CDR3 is TGTGCCACCAGCAAACTAGGCGGCGAGACCCAGTACTTC. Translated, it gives CATSKLGGETQYF.

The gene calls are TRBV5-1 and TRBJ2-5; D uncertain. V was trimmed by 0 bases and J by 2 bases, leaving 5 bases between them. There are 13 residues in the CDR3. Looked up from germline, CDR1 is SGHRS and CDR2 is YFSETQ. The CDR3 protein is CASSLDQQETQYF. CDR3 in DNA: TGCGCCAGCAGCTTGGACCAACAAGAGACCCAGTACTTC.

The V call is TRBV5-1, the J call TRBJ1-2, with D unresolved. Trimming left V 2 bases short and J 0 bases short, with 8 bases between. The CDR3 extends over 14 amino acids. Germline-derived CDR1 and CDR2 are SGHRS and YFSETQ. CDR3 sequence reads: CASSLTEANYGYTF. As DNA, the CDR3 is TGCGCCAGCAGCTTAACAGAGGCTAACTATGGCTACACCTTC.